The 11 T cell receptor beta chains below all came from one sample that was sequenced in a study of blood T cell repertoires in COVID-19. Assay: immunoSEQ multiplex PCR; the TCRdb copy retains only in-frame clones and omits some. The table includes about 100,000 clones, about 85% detected once. Sequenced: peripheral blood. The source of these receptors is a woman aged 70 to 79 with active or convalescent COVID-19.

The chain links TRBV9 to TRBJ1-4, with TRBD1 matching 9 bases. The germline gives CDR1 SGDLS, CDR2 YYNGEE. The CDR3 length is 15 residues. V shed 0 bases, J shed 10 bases, and the junction held 7 bases outside the gene matches. The CDR3 sequence: CASSVEGQGARKLFF. The CDR3 DNA reads as TGTGCCAGCAGCGTAGAGGGACAGGGTGCGAGAAAACTGTTTTTT. The variable domain in full, with the rest retrieved from reference TRBV9 and TRBJ1-4, is DSGVTQTPKHLITATGQRVTLRCSPRSGDLSVYWYQQSLDQGLQFLIQYYNGEERAKGNILERFSAQQFPDLHSELNLSSLELGDSALYFCASSVEGQGARKLFFGSGTQLSVL.

The chain joins TRBV5-5 to TRBJ2-7; 9 bases map to TRBD1. J was trimmed by 3 bases and V by 4 bases; bases with no gene match: 8. Germline assignment: CDR1 SGHKS and CDR2 YYEKEE (reference sequence). The CDR3 totals 15 residues. CDR3 DNA: TGTGCCAGCAGCCAGACAGGACAGGGGCGCTACGAGCAGTACTTC. It specifies CASSQTGQGRYEQYF. Drawing the rest from reference TRBV5-5 and TRBJ2-7, the complete variable domain is DAGVTQSPTHLIKTRGQQVTLRCSPISGHKSVSWYQQVLGQGPQFIFQYYEKEERGRGNFPDRFSARQFPNYSSELNVNALLLGDSALYLCASSQTGQGRYEQYFGPGTRLTVT.

As DNA, the CDR3 is TGTGCCAGCAGCTTAGGGACAGGGTCTAGGTTAGATACGCAGTATTTT. Its translation is CASSLGTGSRLDTQYF. The rearrangement uses TRBV11-2 and TRBJ2-3; 8 bases line up with TRBD1. Germline V gives CDR1 SGHAT, CDR2 FQNNGV. This CDR3 has 16 residues. Trimming at V came to 1 base and at J to 5 bases, leaving 8 bases not matched to a gene.

The CDR3 DNA is TGTGCCAGCAGCTTCCGGTGGGCAGGTCCCTTCCTGACTTTC. Translated, it gives CASSFRWAGPFLTF. This rearrangement joins TRBV5-6 to TRBJ2-6, with unresolved D. The CDR3 consists of 14 residues. The V end lost 2 bases, the J end lost 14 bases, and 17 bases lay between the germline ends. Germline CDR1 reads SGHDT; CDR2 reads YYEEEE.

This chain connects TRBV18 to TRBJ1-2; tentative D call: TRBD1 (5 bases). The CDR3 spans 14 residues. V lost 0 bases and J 4 bases, leaving 9 bases between the germline ends. Germline V lookup: CDR1 KGHSH, CDR2 LQKENI. The chain's CDR3 is CASSPPTELYGYTF. The CDR3 bases are TGTGCCAGCTCACCACCGACAGAGCTCTATGGCTACACCTTC. Supplemented by reference TRBV18 and TRBJ1-2, the full variable domain reads NAGVMQNPRHLVRRRGQEARLRCSPMKGHSHVYWYRQLPEEGLKFMVYLQKENIIDESGMPKERFSAEFPKEGPSILRIQQVVRGDSAAYFCASSPPTELYGYTFGSGTRLTVV.

The gene calls are TRBV2 and TRBJ1-6; the D gene is possibly TRBD1 (6 bases). Deletions cut 8 bases from V and 8 bases from J, with 16 bases between. Germline CDR1 reads SNHLY; CDR2 reads FYNNEI. The CDR3 totals 14 residues. Here the CDR3 reads CASGGQGMHSPLHF. CDR3 in DNA: TGTGCCAGCGGGGGTCAGGGGATGCATTCACCCCTCCACTTT.

This clone was seen a handful of times. This chain connects TRBV7-9 to TRBJ1-2; 7 bases map to TRBD1. Germline lookup yields CDR1 SEHNR and CDR2 FQNEAQ (reference sequence). This CDR3 is 13 amino acids long. J was trimmed by 7 bases and V by 5 bases; bases with no gene match: 7. The CDR3 nucleotides are TGTGCCAGCAGCCCATCACAGGGGACTGGCTACACCTTC. It specifies CASSPSQGTGYTF.

This clone was seen more than once but under ten times. Here the CDR3 DNA reads TGTGCCAGCAGCTTTGACAGCCTAAGGAACACTGAAGCTTTCTTT. Its protein is CASSFDSLRNTEAFF. The gene calls are TRBV7-9 and TRBJ1-1; maybe TRBD1 (5 bases). Germline assignment: CDR1 SEHNR and CDR2 FQNEAQ (reference sequence). The CDR3 consists of 15 residues. Trimming took 3 bases from V and 1 from J, leaving 12 bases between them.

Note on this clone: One junction end does not reproduce the germline sequence, and a read error may be involved. The gene calls are TRBV7-7 and TRBJ2-3; D is undetermined. Germline values: CDR1 SSHAT, CDR2 FNYEAQ (reference sequence). The CDR3 length is 13 residues. The CDR3 sequence is CASSLAGSHTQYF. The CDR3 nucleotides are TGTGCTAGCAGCTTAGCCGGGTCCCATACGCAGTATTTT.

The CDR3 DNA is TGTGCCAGCAGATTAGCGGGAGTAGAGACCCAGTACTTC. Protein sequence: CASRLAGVETQYF. The gene calls are TRBV27 and TRBJ2-5; 9 bases align to TRBD2. V was clipped by 6 bases and J by 4 bases; unmatched bases: 3. The CDR3 is made up of 13 amino acids. Per germline, CDR1 MNHEY and CDR2 SMNVEV (reference sequence).

The chain employs TRBV5-1 and TRBJ2-3; 8 bases agree with TRBD1. The CDR3 extends over 14 amino acids. Per the germline V gene, CDR1 is SGHRS and CDR2 is YFSETQ. The trim removed 5 bases at V and 2 bases at J, leaving 4 bases unmatched. CDR3 coding DNA: TGCGCCAGCAGGCGGGGACAGGACACAGATACGCAGTATTTT. It is translated as CASRRGQDTDTQYF.